This T cell receptor (beta chain) is drawn from a study of T cell responses to AZD1222 COVID-19 vaccine. Findings and caveats of the study: Recipients of AZD1222 seropositive at baseline numbered only 6 or 7. Donor demographics were predominantly white British with a female majority; clonal diversity may be underestimated.

Combined were second doses at about 4 or about 12 weeks. In germline, CDR1 is SGHRS, CDR2 YFSETQ. V shed 4 bases and J shed 1 base, with 11 bases lying between them. This CDR3 comprises 14 residues. Concerning this clone: Its target is not known. This CDR3 is also generated by other DNA sequences in the sample.

Data came from immunoSEQ multiplex PCR; TCRdb stores just in-frame clones and leaves some out. The sample holds about 270,000 clones; about 94% are singletons and the top ten take roughly 0.51%. The starting material was peripheral blood, obtained 28 days after the second AZD1222 dose. This TCR was sampled from an adult who received the AZD1222 COVID-19 vaccine. The chain employs TRBV5-1 and TRBJ2-5; the D gene could be TRBD1 or TRBD2 (5 bases each). The CDR3 coding sequence is TGCGCCAGCAGCCCTGGGACCGGCCAAGAGACCCAGTACTTC. It codes for CASSPGTGQETQYF. The full variable domain, its missing parts supplied by reference TRBV5-1 and TRBJ2-5, is KAGVTQTPRYLIKTRGQQVTLSCSPISGHRSVSWYQQTPGQGLQFLFEYFSETQRNKGNFPGRFSGRQFSNSRSEMNVSTLELGDSALYLCASSPGTGQETQYFGPGTRLLVL.